This is a list of T cell receptor beta chains from one sample in a study of cytomegalovirus exposure and HLA in healthy donors. This table comes from immunoSEQ multiplex PCR, and its TCRdb copy is limited to in-frame clones, with some not included. The repertoire includes 150,000 to 200,000 clones, 80% to 85% of them detected once, and 1.5% to 2% sits in the top ten. Sequenced sample: PBMCs. The receptors come from a man over 45 in good health and CMV-seronegative. Both conserved end residues are part of each CDR3. Size values are once, few and many counts, or a class for expanded clones, and some rows have none.

clone_size j_call v_call cdr3_aa
- TRBJ2-7 TRBV7-9 CASSLTTATTGEQYF
few TRBJ1-1 TRBV19 CASSRQATNTEAFF
- TRBJ1-5 TRBV6-1 CASSGLANQPQHF
- TRBJ2-5 TRBV18 CASFRTGGLETQYF
few TRBJ2-7 TRBV6-5 CASSYEEGRRQYF
once TRBJ2-3 TRBV6-6 CASRVQGAADTQYF
- TRBJ2-2 TRBV6-6 CASNVRREVTTGELFF
- TRBJ1-2 TRBV29-1 CSVSFRLAGNGYTF
few TRBJ1-3 TRBV5-6 CASNIRGSSGNTIYF
- TRBJ1-4 TRBV7-2 CASSSTHGAGGTEKLFF
- TRBJ1-1 TRBV6-1 CASSEASTGGTEAFF
- TRBJ2-3 TRBV6-5 CASCYQSGGDQYF
- TRBJ2-1 TRBV2 CASSPLPAGSSNEQFF
- TRBJ2-1 TRBV27 CASSYPRLARTFF
- TRBJ1-1 TRBV28 CATPSWGGLGTEAFF
- TRBJ1-4 TRBV28 CASSMGQGREKLFF
once TRBJ1-1 TRBV5-1 CASSLEQNTEAFF
- TRBJ1-2 TRBV7-8 CASSPNIGSAGGNGYTF
- TRBJ1-2 TRBV28 CASSLGAGDYGYTF
- TRBJ2-5 TRBV10-3 CAISETGQETQYF
- TRBJ2-1 TRBV19 CASSVRLAGVGNEQFF
few TRBJ1-4 TRBV7-8 CASSGGTGTNEKLFF
- TRBJ2-5 TRBV11-2 CASSFTGEETQYF
- TRBJ1-5 TRBV28 CASRWGYNNQPQHF
- TRBJ1-6 TRBV10-3 CAIGGQEDSPLHF
- TRBJ1-4 TRBV4-2 CASSQDPPTEYATNEKLFF
- TRBJ2-3 TRBV5-1 CASKSGTSYTDTQYF